The TCR beta chain described here comes from a study of control samples from healthy donors and cancer patients. With 5 bases removed from V and 0 bases from J, the gap between germline ends came to 13 bases. Germline V CDR1 and CDR2: MDHEN, SYDVKM. The CDR3 loop spans 15 amino acids. Sequencing used immunoSEQ multiplex PCR; TCRdb keeps in-frame clones, though not all of them. Its table lists fewer than 250,000 clones. The sequencing sample was made of blood. This sequence was found in a woman in her 30s in good health. The chain is built from TRBV28 and TRBJ1-2; possible D gene TRBD1, 5 bases. Here the CDR3 DNA reads TGTGCCAGCAGTAATAAAGGGGTCCCTAACTATGGCTACACCTTC. It specifies CASSNKGVPNYGYTF.